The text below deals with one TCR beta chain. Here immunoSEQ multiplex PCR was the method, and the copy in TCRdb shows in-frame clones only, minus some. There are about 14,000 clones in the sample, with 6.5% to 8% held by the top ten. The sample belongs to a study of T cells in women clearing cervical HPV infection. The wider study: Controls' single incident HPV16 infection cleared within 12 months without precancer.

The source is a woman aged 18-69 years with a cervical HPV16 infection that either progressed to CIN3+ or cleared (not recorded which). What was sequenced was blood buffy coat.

The CDR3 sequence is CASFQGVNSPLHF. The CDR3 DNA, read in part, is TGTGCCAGCTTCCAGGGGGTTAATTCACCC. The chain recombines TRBV18 with TRBJ1-6, with 7 bases matching TRBD1. The read ends 3 residues before the CDR3 terminus; that terminus is restored from the germline J gene. V trimming: 7 bases; J trimming: 6 bases; junction bases outside the gene matches: 3. The germline CDR1 and CDR2 sequences are KGHSH and LQKENI. There are 13 residues in the CDR3.